These T cell receptor beta chains were read from a single sample in a study of somatic mutations in cytotoxic T cells in rheumatoid arthritis. TCRdb's copy holds only in-frame clones and misses some; the assay was immunoSEQ multiplex PCR. The sample holds 12,000 to 15,000 clones; around nine tenths are singletons and the top ten take more than 15%. The sequenced sample was CD4+ T cells sorted from blood. Every receptor here comes from a man aged 70 or older with rheumatoid arthritis. Both conserved end residues are part of each CDR3. Each record gives: V gene, J gene, D gene, clone size, CDR3 DNA, CDR3 protein. The D gene is left open where the match is weak. Rows may omit the clone size; those that give it use once, few, many or a size class.

>TRBV18|TRBJ1-4|TRBD1|-
TGTGCCACATCCCAGGGGGCGCAAGAAAAACTGTTTTTT
CATSQGAQEKLFF
>TRBV7-6|TRBJ1-5|-|few
TGTGCCAGCAGCCTCCAGTCGGGGGGCAATCAGCCCCAGCATTTT
CASSLQSGGNQPQHF
>TRBV30|TRBJ2-5|TRBD2|once
TGTGCCTTCTGGACTAGCGGGAGGCAACAGACCCAGTACTTC
CAFWTSGRQQTQYF
>TRBV19|TRBJ1-3|-|-
TGTGCCAGTAGTGGGCGAATGGACTATGGAAACACCATATATTTT
CASSGRMDYGNTIYF
>TRBV28|TRBJ1-1|-|-
TGTGCCACCACGCGGCCCTTCGTCGGAGCTTTCTTT
CATTRPFVGAFF
>TRBV27|TRBJ2-7|TRBD2|-
TGTGCCAGCAGATTAGCGGGAGGGATCTTC
CASRLAGGIF
>TRBV28|TRBJ2-4|TRBD2|-
TGTGCCAGCAGTTCGCCGGGACTAGCAATGGCAGCCAAAAACATTCAGTACTTC
CASSSPGLAMAAKNIQYF
>TRBV5-5|TRBJ2-5|-|once
TGTGCCAGCAGCATTCAGGGGCAAGAGACCCAGTACTTC
CASSIQGQETQYF
>TRBV6-5|TRBJ2-5|-|-
TGTGCCAGCAGTTACGGGGGGGCTTTCCAAGAGACCCAGTACTTC
CASSYGGAFQETQYF
>TRBV7-7|TRBJ2-3|TRBD1|-
TGTGCCAGCAGCTTGCAGGGGGCCAGCACAGATACGCAGTATTTT
CASSLQGASTDTQYF
>TRBV19|TRBJ2-4|-|-
TGTGCCAGCACTGACCGGGGAAACATTCAGTACTTC
CASTDRGNIQYF
>TRBV6-5|TRBJ2-5|TRBD2|once
TGTGCCAGCAGTCGTAGCGGGGGAAGCTTTGGGACCCAGTACTTC
CASSRSGGSFGTQYF
>TRBV2|TRBJ1-2|-|-
TGTGCCAGCATCAGAGGGACATCCCATGGCTACACCTTC
CASIRGTSHGYTF
>TRBV6-5|TRBJ1-2|-|-
TGTGCCAGCAGCCAATCTAACTATGGCTACACCTTC
CASSQSNYGYTF
>TRBV7-2|TRBJ1-4|-|-
TGTGCCAGCAGCTTATACTTGACAGGATATAGCTACGAAAAACTGTTTTTT
CASSLYLTGYSYEKLFF
>TRBV5-1|TRBJ2-3|-|-
TGCGCCAGCAGCATCCAGCGGGCTAGCACAGATACGCAGTATTTT
CASSIQRASTDTQYF
>TRBV29-1|TRBJ1-4|TRBD1|-
TGCAGCGTAAGACAGGGGTCATCCCCGAAACTGTTTTTT
CSVRQGSSPKLFF
>TRBV2|TRBJ2-7|TRBD1|once
TGTGCCAGCAAAAGGACAGGGGGGAGTTCCTACGAGCAGTACTTC
CASKRTGGSSYEQYF
>TRBV7-9|TRBJ2-7|TRBD1|few
TGTGCCAGCAGCCCAAGAAACAGGGGGCAATACGAGCAGTACTTC
CASSPRNRGQYEQYF
>TRBV28|TRBJ2-1|TRBD1|-
TGTGCCAGCACCTTATGGAATTTGACAGGGACGGTCCATGAGCAGTTCTTC
CASTLWNLTGTVHEQFF
>TRBV14|TRBJ2-7|-|-
TGTGCCAGCAGCCAAGGACTACGCTACGAGCAGTACTTC
CASSQGLRYEQYF
>TRBV21-1|TRBJ2-1|-|once
TGTGCCAGCAGCGCGGCACAGGGTCGCACCTACAATGAGCAGTTCTTC
CASSAAQGRTYNEQFF
>TRBV7-3|TRBJ2-1|-|-
TGTGCCAGCAGCGGCGGCAGGGGCAATGAGCAGTTCTTC
CASSGGRGNEQFF
>TRBV5-1|TRBJ2-7|TRBD2|-
TGCGCCAGCAGCAGCTTAGCGGGAACTTACTACGAGCAGTACTTC
CASSSLAGTYYEQYF
>TRBV7-8|TRBJ1-2|TRBD1|-
TGTGCCAGCACCCACCCGGGGACAGCTAACTATGGCTACACCTTC
CASTHPGTANYGYTF
>TRBV20-1|TRBJ2-7|-|-
TGCAGTGCTACCCGCTCCTACGAGCAGTACTTC
CSATRSYEQYF
>TRBV19|TRBJ2-7|TRBD2|-
TGTGCCAGTAGGAAAGCGGGAGGCCGCGCCTACGAGCAGTACTTC
CASRKAGGRAYEQYF
>TRBV5-1|TRBJ1-2|-|-
TGCGCCAGCACTTCGACAGGCCGCTATGGCTACACCTTC
CASTSTGRYGYTF
>TRBV5-1|TRBJ2-5|-|-
TGCGCCAGCAGCTTACAGGCACAAGAGACCCAGTACTTC
CASSLQAQETQYF
>TRBV7-8|TRBJ2-1|TRBD2|-
TGTGCCAGCAGCCCCCGCCTGGGCGGGAGCTCCTACAATGAGCAGTTCTTC
CASSPRLGGSSYNEQFF
>TRBV6-1|TRBJ2-3|-|-
TGTGCCAGCAGGAGGGGGGGGGCAGATACGCAGTATTTT
CASRRGGADTQYF
>TRBV28|TRBJ2-2|TRBD2|-
TGTGCCAGCAGTCGGACTAGCGGAGGGGTCGGGGAGCTGTTTTTT
CASSRTSGGVGELFF
>TRBV14|TRBJ2-1|TRBD2|-
TGTGCCAGCAGCCAAGACCGGGGGACTAGCGTCAATGAGCAGTTCTTC
CASSQDRGTSVNEQFF
>TRBV10-3|TRBJ2-7|-|-
TGTGCCATCAGTGAAAGCGGGCGCACGTCCGGGGAGCAGTACTTC
CAISESGRTSGEQYF
>TRBV2|TRBJ1-4|TRBD1|-
TGTGCCAGCAGTGAAACAGGGGGCAGAGAAAAACTGTTTTTT
CASSETGGREKLFF
>TRBV6-5|TRBJ1-2|-|-
TGTGCCAGCAGTTTGGGAGGTGGGCCCTATGGCTACACCTTC
CASSLGGGPYGYTF
>TRBV27|TRBJ1-5|TRBD1|-
TGTGCCAGCAGGGCCGGACAGGACGCGAGACAGCCCCAGCATTTT
CASRAGQDARQPQHF
>TRBV6-1|TRBJ1-2|-|-
TGTGCCAGCAGTGTGGAAGGCAGGGCCTATGGCTACACCTTC
CASSVEGRAYGYTF
>TRBV18|TRBJ2-7|TRBD1|-
TGTGCCAGCTCACCACCGGGACAGGGATACGAGCAGTACTTC
CASSPPGQGYEQYF
>TRBV6-5|TRBJ1-2|-|-
TGTGCCAGCAGTTACTTGGCGTATGGCGGCCCCTATGGCTACACCTTC
CASSYLAYGGPYGYTF
>TRBV27|TRBJ2-3|TRBD1|once
TGTGCCAGCAGACAGGGGTACACAGATACGCAGTATTTT
CASRQGYTDTQYF
>TRBV4-1|TRBJ2-7|TRBD2|-
TGCGCCAGCAGCCAAGGACTAGCGGGCGCCTACGAGCAGTACTTC
CASSQGLAGAYEQYF
>TRBV5-1|TRBJ2-2|TRBD2|-
TGCGCCAGCACCCCCGGGACTAGAGGGAGAAGCACCGGGGAGCTGTTTTTT
CASTPGTRGRSTGELFF
>TRBV19|TRBJ1-2|TRBD1|-
TGTGCCAGTAGCCCTGGGGACAGAAGCTTCTATGGCTACACCTTC
CASSPGDRSFYGYTF
>TRBV7-9|TRBJ1-1|-|-
TGTGCCAGCAGTTCTAGGGCGGGGGAAGCTTTCTTT
CASSSRAGEAFF
>TRBV2|TRBJ2-3|-|-
TGTGCCAGCAGTGACAGAAGGGGTGGAACGGATACGCAGTATTTT
CASSDRRGGTDTQYF
>TRBV6-1|TRBJ2-7|-|few
TGTGCCAGCGGCCCGACTTTTTTCGGCGAGCAGTACTTC
CASGPTFFGEQYF
>TRBV5-1|TRBJ2-1|-|-
TGCGCCAGCAGCTTGGATGGACAAGACAATGAGCAGTTCTTC
CASSLDGQDNEQFF
>TRBV5-6|TRBJ2-5|-|-
TGTGCCAGCAGCTTGGCTTTTAGGACTGGGGAGACCCAGTACTTC
CASSLAFRTGETQYF
>TRBV27|TRBJ1-1|-|-
TGTGCCAGCAGTTTATTAGGTGGACTGGGTACTGAAGCTTTCTTT
CASSLLGGLGTEAFF
>TRBV9|TRBJ2-2|-|-
TGTGCCAGCAGCGTGTATAGTCCCGGGGAGCTGTTTTTT
CASSVYSPGELFF
>TRBV6-1|TRBJ1-5|-|-
TGTGCCAGCAGCCGGACAGTCGAGGGTCAGCCCCAGCATTTT
CASSRTVEGQPQHF
>TRBV9|TRBJ2-1|TRBD2|-
TGTGCCAGCAGCGTTAATAGCGGGGGGTACAATGAGCAGTTCTTC
CASSVNSGGYNEQFF
>TRBV18|TRBJ1-1|-|once
TGTGCCAGCTCACCCCACGGGGAGGGTGAAGCTTTCTTT
CASSPHGEGEAFF
>TRBV4-2|TRBJ1-2|-|-
TGTGCCAGCAGCCAAGAGGTGGCAGGGGCAAGTGGCTACACCTTC
CASSQEVAGASGYTF
>TRBV6-1|TRBJ1-1|-|-
TGTGCCATCATAAAAGACAGCGCTGTCACTGAAGCTTTCTTT
CAIIKDSAVTEAFF